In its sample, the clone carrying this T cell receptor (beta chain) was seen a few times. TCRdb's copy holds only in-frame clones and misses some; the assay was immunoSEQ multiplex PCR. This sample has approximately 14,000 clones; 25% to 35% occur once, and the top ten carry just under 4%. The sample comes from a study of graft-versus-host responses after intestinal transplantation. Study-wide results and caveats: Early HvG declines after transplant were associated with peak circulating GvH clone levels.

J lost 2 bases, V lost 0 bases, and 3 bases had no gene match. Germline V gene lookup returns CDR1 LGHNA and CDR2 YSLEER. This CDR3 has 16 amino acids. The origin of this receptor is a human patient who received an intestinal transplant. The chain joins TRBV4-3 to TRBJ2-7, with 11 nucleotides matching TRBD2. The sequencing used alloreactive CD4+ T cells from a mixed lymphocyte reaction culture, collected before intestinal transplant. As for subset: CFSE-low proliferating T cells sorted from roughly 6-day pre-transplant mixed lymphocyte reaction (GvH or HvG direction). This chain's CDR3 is CASSQEELAGAYEQYF. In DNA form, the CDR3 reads TGCGCCAGCAGCCAAGAGGAACTAGCGGGGGCCTACGAGCAGTACTTC.